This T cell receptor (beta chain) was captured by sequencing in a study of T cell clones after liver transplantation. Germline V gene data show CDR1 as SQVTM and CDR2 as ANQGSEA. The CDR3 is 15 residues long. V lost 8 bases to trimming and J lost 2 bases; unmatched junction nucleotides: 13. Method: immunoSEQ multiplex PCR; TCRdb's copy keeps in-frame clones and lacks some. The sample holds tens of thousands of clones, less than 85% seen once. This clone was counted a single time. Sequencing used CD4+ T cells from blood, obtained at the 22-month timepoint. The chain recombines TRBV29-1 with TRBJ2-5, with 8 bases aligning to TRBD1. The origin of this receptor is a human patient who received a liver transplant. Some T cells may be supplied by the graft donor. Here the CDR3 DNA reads TGCAGCTCCCCGTCCCGACAGGGGACTCAAGAGACCCAGTACTTC. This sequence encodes CSSPSRQGTQETQYF.